These 8 T cell receptor beta chains originate from one sample sequenced in a study of CD8+ T cells in alopecia areata. Following RNA extraction, reverse transcription yielded cDNA that acted as the sequencing template. The protocol was immunoSEQ multiplex PCR, while the TCRdb copy is restricted to in-frame clones and leaves out a portion. The sample lists fewer than 200,000 clones; around 60% were seen once. Source: CD4+ T cells sorted from blood, taken at week 0. Receptors originate from a human donor with alopecia areata.

This chain's CDR3 is CASSVVSEQFF. The DNA for the CDR3 is TGTGCCAGCAGTGTAGTCAGCGAGCAGTTCTTC. The rearrangement joins TRBV5-6 to TRBJ2-1; the D is unclear. With 5 bases removed from V and 10 bases from J, the gap between germline ends came to 10 bases. Germline-derived CDR1 and CDR2 are SGHDT and YYEEEE. CDR3 length: 11 residues. The full variable domain, its missing parts supplied by reference TRBV5-6 and TRBJ2-1, is DAGVTQSPTHLIKTRGQQVTLRCSPKSGHDTVSWYQQALGQGPQFIFQYYEEEERQRGNFPDRFSGHQFPNYSSELNVNALLLGDSALYLCASSVVSEQFFGPGTRLTVL.

This clone was picked up a small number of times. The chain couples TRBV29-1 to TRBJ1-1, with 7 bases matching TRBD1. Germline CDR1 is SQVTM and CDR2 is ANQGSEA. This CDR3 contains 13 residues. V trimming: 6 bases; J trimming: 4 bases; junction bases outside the gene matches: 8. The CDR3 region is CSVLQGIGTEAFF. Written as DNA, the CDR3 is TGCAGCGTCCTACAGGGGATAGGCACTGAAGCTTTCTTT.

V gene TRBV30 combines with J gene TRBJ1-1, with unresolved D. The CDR3 covers 12 residues. V lost 3 bases and J lost 7, with 12 bases in between. Looked up from germline, CDR1 is GTSNPN and CDR2 is SVGIG (reference sequence). The CDR3 DNA is TGTGCCTGGAGAGATCGTCGGAATGAAGCTTTCTTT. Its protein is CAWRDRRNEAFF.

This clone was counted a few times. This chain uses TRBV6-5 with TRBJ2-7, with a tentative D call TRBD1 (6 bases). V gave up 6 bases and J gave up 5 bases, with 14 bases separating them. CDR3 length: 13 amino acids. Looked up from germline, CDR1 is MNHEY and CDR2 is SVGAGI. In DNA form, the CDR3 reads TGTGCCAGCAGATACAGGGACCGCCACGAGCAGTACTTC. It encodes CASRYRDRHEQYF.

The V and J genes are TRBV12-5 and TRBJ2-5; D is perhaps TRBD2 (5 bases). Trimming took 7 bases from V and 0 from J, leaving 15 bases between them. Germline assignment: CDR1 LGHNT and CDR2 FRNRAP. The CDR3 is 15 residues long. This CDR3 reads CASVPNGGYQETQYF. CDR3 sequence (DNA): TGTGCTAGTGTTCCTAACGGCGGGTACCAAGAGACCCAGTACTTC.

This chain joins TRBV2 and TRBJ1-3, with D possibly being TRBD1 (5 bases). V lost 6 bases, J lost 0 bases, and 15 bases lay in between. Germline loops: CDR1 SNHLY, CDR2 FYNNEI. The CDR3 covers 16 residues. CDR3 residues: CASRGRDSLSGNTIYF. CDR3 nucleotide sequence: TGTGCCAGCAGGGGCCGGGACTCACTCTCTGGAAACACCATATATTTT.

J is TRBJ2-5 and V is TRBV5-6; D is ambiguous. Per germline, CDR1 SGHDT and CDR2 YYEEEE. CDR3 length: 14 amino acids. V lost 0 bases and J lost 1, with 7 bases in between. This chain's CDR3 is CASSLENRQETQYF. CDR3 in DNA: TGTGCCAGCAGCTTGGAAAACCGCCAAGAGACCCAGTACTTC.

This clone has more than one count but fewer than ten. V and J are TRBV11-2 and TRBJ2-1, with D perhaps matching TRBD1 or TRBD2 (7 bases each). V was clipped by 5 bases and J by 7 bases, with 24 bases between them. Germline V gene sequence: CDR1 SGHAT, CDR2 FQNNGV. The CDR3 is made up of 17 amino acids. CDR3 sequence reads: CASSPSLSRGGWNEQFF. CDR3 coding DNA: TGTGCCAGCAGCCCATCCCTAAGCAGGGGGGGCTGGAATGAGCAGTTCTTC.